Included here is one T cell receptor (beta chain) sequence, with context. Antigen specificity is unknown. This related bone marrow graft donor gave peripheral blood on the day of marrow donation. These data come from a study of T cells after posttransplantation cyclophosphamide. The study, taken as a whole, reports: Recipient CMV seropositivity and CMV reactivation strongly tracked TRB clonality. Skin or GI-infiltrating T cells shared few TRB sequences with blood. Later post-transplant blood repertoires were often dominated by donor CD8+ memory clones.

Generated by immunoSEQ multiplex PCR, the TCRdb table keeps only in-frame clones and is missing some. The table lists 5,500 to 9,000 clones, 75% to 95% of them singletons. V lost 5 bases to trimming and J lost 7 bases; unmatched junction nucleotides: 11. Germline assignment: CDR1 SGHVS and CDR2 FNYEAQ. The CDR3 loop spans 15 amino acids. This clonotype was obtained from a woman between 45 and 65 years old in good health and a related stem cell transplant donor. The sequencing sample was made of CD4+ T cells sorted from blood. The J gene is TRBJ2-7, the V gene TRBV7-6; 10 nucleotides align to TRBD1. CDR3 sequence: CASSPLPTGGREQYF. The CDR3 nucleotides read TGTGCCAGCAGCCCCCTCCCGACAGGGGGCAGGGAGCAGTACTTC.